This T cell receptor beta chain was retrieved from a study of blood T cells in healthy people across ages. Whole-study findings and limits: More naive CD4+ cells and higher diversity were found in long-lived than in aged donors. Measured against age, TCR beta diversity per million T cells decreased in a roughly linear manner.

This clonotype was counted at least ten times. What it recognizes is unknown. The CDR3 extends over 14 amino acids. The J segment lost 0 bases and the V segment lost 5 bases, leaving 4 bases of the junction unmatched. Germline V CDR1 and CDR2: SGHTA, FQGNSA. Primers used in a second PCR of roughly 7 to 11 cycles were a sample-barcoded 5' primer and a J-beta primer mix. Using its own MiXCR run on the 5' RACE reads, TCRdb lists one record per CDR3 protein. The table has 1.5 million to 2 million distinct CDR3 sequences, roughly 52% seen once. The total RNA that was extracted per sample amounted to at least 5 micrograms.

This TCR was sampled from a woman in her 40s in good health. Input material: blood. The J gene is TRBJ2-7, the V gene TRBV7-2; 7 positions agree with TRBD1. The CDR3 reads CASSLGQPSYEQYF. CDR3 DNA: TGTGCCAGCAGCCTGGGACAGCCCTCCTACGAGCAGTACTTC. The full variable domain, with the rest looked up from reference TRBV7-2 and TRBJ2-7, is GAGVSQSPSNKVTEKGKDVELRCDPISGHTALYWYRQSLGQGLEFLIYFQGNSAPDKSGLPSDRFSAERTGGSVSTLTIQRTQQEDSAVYLCASSLGQPSYEQYFGPGTRLTVT.